The rows below give T cell receptor beta chains drawn from one sample of a study of blood T cells in healthy people across ages. MiXCR, run by TCRdb on the 5' RACE reads, gives a single entry per CDR3 protein. The sample carries roughly 700,000 distinct CDR3 sequences, approximately 25% recorded once. These sequences were also reported in another study, on T cells of mothers and their children.

Sequenced sample: blood. These receptors originate from a boy aged 10-17 years in good health. Each CDR3 is given with its conserved first and last residue. A D gene is named only where the DNA matches it firmly. Clone size is not always given. Where it is, it says once, few, many or a class for expanded clones.

>TRBJ1-1|TRBV7-9|NA|NA
TGTGCCAGCAGCTTAGTATTAGGGGGTTCGGCTGAAGCTTTCTTT
CASSLVLGGSAEAFF
>TRBJ1-4|TRBV4-3|NA|once
TGCGCCAGCAGCCAAGGATTACCGCAGGAGCTTGAAAAACTGTTTTTT
CASSQGLPQELEKLFF
>TRBJ2-2|TRBV6-2/TRBV6-3|NA|NA
TGTGCCAGCGGGCAGCACACCGGGGAGCTGTTTTTT
CASGQHTGELFF
>TRBJ1-2|TRBV2|TRBD1|NA
TGTGCCACCAGGGGGCTAGGTGGCTACACCTTC
CATRGLGGYTF
>TRBJ1-2|TRBV12-3/TRBV12-4|NA|NA
TGTGCCAGCCTAGCCGACCCGCGCGGCTACACCTTC
CASLADPRGYTF
>TRBJ2-7|TRBV28|TRBD2|few
TGTGCCAGCAGTTTGTCGGATAGCGGGAGCGACGAGCAGTACTTC
CASSLSDSGSDEQYF
>TRBJ1-2|TRBV12-3/TRBV12-4|NA|few
TGTGCCAGCAGTTTTCAGCGGGGGCATGGCTACACCTTC
CASSFQRGHGYTF
>TRBJ2-5|TRBV29-1|NA|NA
TGCAGCGGGCCCGTTGCGGGACAAGAGACCCAGTACTTC
CSGPVAGQETQYF
>TRBJ2-7|TRBV12-3/TRBV12-4|TRBD1|NA
TGTGCCAGCAGTTTAGGGGGACAGGGCTTCTTC
CASSLGGQGFF
>TRBJ2-1|TRBV3-1|TRBD2|NA
TGTGCCAGCAGCCAAGTAGGGACTAGCGGGGGGGGTGAGCAGTTCTTC
CASSQVGTSGGGEQFF
>TRBJ2-1|TRBV29-1|NA|few
TGCAGCGTTTGGGCGGGCTACAATGAGCAGTTCTTC
CSVWAGYNEQFF
>TRBJ2-5|TRBV29-1|TRBD2|few
TGCAGCGTTTTCGGACTAGCGGGAGGAGAGACCCAGTACTTC
CSVFGLAGGETQYF
>TRBJ2-5|TRBV6-5|NA|few
TGTGCCAGCAGTTACGACACCTACCCCGGAGAGACCCAGTACTTC
CASSYDTYPGETQYF
>TRBJ2-4|TRBV4-3|TRBD2|NA
TGCGCCAGCAGCCAAGAGCGTCCGGGACTAGCGGGGGGGTTTAAGTACTTC
CASSQERPGLAGGFKYF
>TRBJ2-5|TRBV7-3|TRBD2|few
TGTGCCAGCAGTCAGGGACTAGCGGGGGGCGGAGAGACCCAGTACTTC
CASSQGLAGGGETQYF
>TRBJ2-5|TRBV9|NA|NA
TGTGCCAGCAGCCCTCCCCCCGGACAGCACCAAGAGACCCAGTACTTC
CASSPPPGQHQETQYF
>TRBJ1-5|TRBV18|NA|few
TGTGCCAGCTCACCAGAATCTAAGAAAGGCAATCAGCCCCAGCATTTT
CASSPESKKGNQPQHF
>TRBJ1-2|TRBV28|NA|few
TGTGCCAGCAGTTTCCTCCCCCGATATGGCTACACCTTC
CASSFLPRYGYTF
>TRBJ2-7|TRBV13|TRBD2|NA
TGTGCCAGCAGCTTAAGTTTGGGACTAGCGGGGCATACCTACGAGCAGTACTTC
CASSLSLGLAGHTYEQYF
>TRBJ2-2|TRBV4-1|NA|few
TGCGCCAGCAGCCAAGTTACCGGGGAGCTGTTTTTT
CASSQVTGELFF
>TRBJ2-3|TRBV20-1|NA|NA
TGCAGTGCTAGGAGGAGAAACACAGATACGCAGTATTTT
CSARRRNTDTQYF
>TRBJ1-6|TRBV12-3/TRBV12-4|TRBD1|NA
TGTGCCAGCAAGAGGACAGGGCCTAATTCACCCCTCCACTTT
CASKRTGPNSPLHF
>TRBJ2-1|TRBV20-1|TRBD2|once
TGCAGTGCTAGAGAACCTAGCGGGGTCTACAATGAGCAGTTCTTC
CSAREPSGVYNEQFF
>TRBJ2-1|TRBV20-1|TRBD1|NA
TGCAGTGCTACCCCCGGGACAGGGGGCAGTGAGCAGTTCTTC
CSATPGTGGSEQFF
>TRBJ1-2|TRBV24-1|NA|NA
TGTGCCACCAGTGAGTCAGTGTCCTATGGCTACACCTTC
CATSESVSYGYTF
>TRBJ1-2|TRBV5-1|NA|few
TGCGCCAGCAGCTTGGTCTCAGGCCAGGATGGCTACACCTTC
CASSLVSGQDGYTF